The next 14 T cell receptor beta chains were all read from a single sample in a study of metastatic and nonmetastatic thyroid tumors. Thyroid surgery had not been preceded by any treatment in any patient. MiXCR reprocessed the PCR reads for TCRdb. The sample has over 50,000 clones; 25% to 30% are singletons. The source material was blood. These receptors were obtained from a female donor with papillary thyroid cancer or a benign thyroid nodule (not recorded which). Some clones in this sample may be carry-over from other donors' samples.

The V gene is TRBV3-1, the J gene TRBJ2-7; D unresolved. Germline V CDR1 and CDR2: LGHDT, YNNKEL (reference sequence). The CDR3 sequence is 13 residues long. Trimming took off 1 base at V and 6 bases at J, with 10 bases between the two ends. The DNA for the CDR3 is TGTGCCAGCAGCCAAGGGCGAGCGCCCGAGCAGTACTTC. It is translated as CASSQGRAPEQYF.

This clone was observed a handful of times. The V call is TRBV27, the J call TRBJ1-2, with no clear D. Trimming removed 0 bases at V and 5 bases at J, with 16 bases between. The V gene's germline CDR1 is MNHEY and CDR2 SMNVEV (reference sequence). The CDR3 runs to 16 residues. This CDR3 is CASSLSLGGGYYGYTF. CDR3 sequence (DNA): TGTGCCAGCAGTTTATCTCTCGGTGGCGGGTATTATGGCTACACCTTC.

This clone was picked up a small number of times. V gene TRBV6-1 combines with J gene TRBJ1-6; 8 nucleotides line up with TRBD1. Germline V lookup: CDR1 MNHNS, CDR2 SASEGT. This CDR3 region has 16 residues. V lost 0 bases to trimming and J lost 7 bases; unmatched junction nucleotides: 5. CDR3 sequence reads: CASSEASGQGNSPLHF. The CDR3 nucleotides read TGTGCCAGCAGTGAAGCGTCTGGACAGGGAAATTCACCCCTCCACTTT.

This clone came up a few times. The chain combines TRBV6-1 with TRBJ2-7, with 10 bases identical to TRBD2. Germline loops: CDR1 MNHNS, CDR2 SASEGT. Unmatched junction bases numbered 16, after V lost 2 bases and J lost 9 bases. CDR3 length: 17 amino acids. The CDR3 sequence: CASSEIISGRYSSWQYF. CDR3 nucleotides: TGTGCCAGCAGTGAAATAATTAGCGGGAGGTATAGCTCGTGGCAGTACTTC.

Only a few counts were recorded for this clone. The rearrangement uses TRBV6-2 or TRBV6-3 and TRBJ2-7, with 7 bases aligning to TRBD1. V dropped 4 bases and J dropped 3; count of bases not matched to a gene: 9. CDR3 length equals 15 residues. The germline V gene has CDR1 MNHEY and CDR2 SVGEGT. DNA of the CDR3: TGTGCCAGCAGTTCTCCCGACAGGGATTTCTACGAGCAGTACTTC. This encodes CASSSPDRDFYEQYF.

CDR3 nucleotide sequence: TGTGCCAGCAGTGATAGATGGGGGAGGTTTATCGATGAGCAGTTCTTC. This translates into CASSDRWGRFIDEQFF. This chain links TRBV6-1 with TRBJ2-1, with D possibly being TRBD2 (6 bases). Trimming pared 3 bases from V and 8 bases from J, leaving 20 bases between. CDR3 length: 16 amino acids. Germline loops: CDR1 MNHNS, CDR2 SASEGT.

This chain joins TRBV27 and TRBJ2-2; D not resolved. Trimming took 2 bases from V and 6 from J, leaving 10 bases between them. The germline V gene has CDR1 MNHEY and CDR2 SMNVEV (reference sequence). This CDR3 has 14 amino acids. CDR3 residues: CASSLGQHPGELFF. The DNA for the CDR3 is TGTGCCAGCAGTTTAGGTCAGCACCCCGGGGAGCTGTTTTTT.

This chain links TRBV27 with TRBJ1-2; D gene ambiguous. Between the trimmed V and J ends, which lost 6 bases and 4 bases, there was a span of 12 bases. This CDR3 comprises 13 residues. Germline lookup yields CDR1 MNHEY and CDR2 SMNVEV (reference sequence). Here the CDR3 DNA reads TGTGCCAGCAGCCCCGGGTACGTCTATGGCTACACCTTC. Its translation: CASSPGYVYGYTF.

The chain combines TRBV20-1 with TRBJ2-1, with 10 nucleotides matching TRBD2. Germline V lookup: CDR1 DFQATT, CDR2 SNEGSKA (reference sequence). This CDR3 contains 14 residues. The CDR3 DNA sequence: TGCAGCCCTACAGCCACTAGCGGGACGGACGGGCAGTTCTTC. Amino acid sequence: CSPTATSGTDGQFF.

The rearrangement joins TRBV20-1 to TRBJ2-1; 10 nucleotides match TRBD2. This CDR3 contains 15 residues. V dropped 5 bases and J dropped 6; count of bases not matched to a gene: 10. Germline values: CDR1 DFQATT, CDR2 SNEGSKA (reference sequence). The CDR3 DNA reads TGCAGTGCTCGATCCTCTAGCGGGGGTCTCAATGAGCAGTTCTTC. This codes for CSARSSSGGLNEQFF.

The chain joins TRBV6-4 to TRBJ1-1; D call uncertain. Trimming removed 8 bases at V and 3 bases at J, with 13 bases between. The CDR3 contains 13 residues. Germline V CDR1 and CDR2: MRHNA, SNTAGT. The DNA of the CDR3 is TGTGCCAGCCTTCGTACGTCGGACACTGAAGCTTTCTTT. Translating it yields CASLRTSDTEAFF.

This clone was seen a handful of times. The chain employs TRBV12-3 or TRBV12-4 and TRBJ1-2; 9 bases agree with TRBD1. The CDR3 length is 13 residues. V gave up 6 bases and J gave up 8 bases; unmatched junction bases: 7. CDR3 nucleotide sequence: TGTGCCAGCAGCCCTGACAGGGGGAGAGGCTACACCTTC. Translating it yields CASSPDRGRGYTF.

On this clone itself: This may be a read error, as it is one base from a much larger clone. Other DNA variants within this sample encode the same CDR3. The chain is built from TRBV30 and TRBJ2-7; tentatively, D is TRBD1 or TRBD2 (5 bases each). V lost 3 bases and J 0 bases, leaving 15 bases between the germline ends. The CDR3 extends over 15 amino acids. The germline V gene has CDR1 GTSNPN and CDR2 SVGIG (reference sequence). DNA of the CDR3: TGTGCCTGGAGGGGGGATTGGGGGAACTCCTACGAGCAGTACTTC. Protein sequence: CAWRGDWGNSYEQYF. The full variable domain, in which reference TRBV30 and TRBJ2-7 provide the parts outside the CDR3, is SQTIHQWPATLVQPVGSPLSLECTVEGTSNPNLYWYRQAAGRGLQLLFYSVGIGQISSEVPQNLSASRPQDRQFILSSKKLLLSDSGFYLCAWRGDWGNSYEQYFGPGTRLTVT.

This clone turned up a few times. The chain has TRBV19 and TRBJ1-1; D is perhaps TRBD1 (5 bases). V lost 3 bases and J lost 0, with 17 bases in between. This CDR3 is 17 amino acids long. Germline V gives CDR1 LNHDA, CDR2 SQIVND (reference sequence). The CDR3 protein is CASSIGREALVNTEAFF. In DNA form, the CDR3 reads TGTGCCAGTAGTATTGGCAGGGAAGCTTTGGTGAACACTGAAGCTTTCTTT.